The present T cell receptor beta chain was sequenced within a study of PD-1 blockade in classical Hodgkin lymphoma. The CDR3 extends over 15 amino acids. With 4 bases clipped from V and 0 bases from J, the junction kept 7 bases outside the gene matches. The germline V gene encodes CDR1 SGHDT and CDR2 YYEEEE. Details on this clone: Its antigen is as yet unknown.

Regarding time point: newly diagnosed, previously untreated cHL patient sample. Comparator PBMCs were from newly diagnosed, untreated classical Hodgkin lymphoma. The assay was immunoSEQ multiplex PCR, and TCRdb's table has in-frame clones only and misses some. The sample yields fewer than 90,000 clones, over 85% seen once. Study-level results: Newly diagnosed patients were reported to start with lower TCR diversity than healthy donors. The origin of the repertoire differences remains undefined, with disease activity or prior therapy as possible causes.

The receptor was derived from a human donor with classical Hodgkin lymphoma. The rearrangement uses TRBV5-6 and TRBJ2-7; 7 positions match TRBD1. Source material: peripheral blood mononuclear cells (PBMCs). CDR3 in amino acids: CASSLGQTPSYEQYF. DNA for the CDR3: TGTGCCAGCAGCCTGGGACAGACTCCCTCCTACGAGCAGTACTTC.